This record concerns one T cell receptor beta chain sequence. The antigen remains undetermined. Use of 60 Vbeta and 13 Jbeta primers characterized the PCR. The data were produced by immunoSEQ multiplex PCR, yet TCRdb's version contains in-frame clones alone and is incomplete. The sample includes a few hundred thousand clones, 80% to 90% of them seen just once. V lost 4 bases and J lost 0, with 10 bases in between. This CDR3 is 14 amino acids long. In germline, CDR1 is SNHLY, CDR2 FYNNEI. The sample comes from a study of cytomegalovirus exposure and HLA in healthy donors. Study information: An early data release held tens of millions of unique TCRs from HLA-typed donors. Points from the study as a whole: The only immune exposure information that was available was CMV serostatus.

The clonotype comes from a woman aged 18-29 years in good health and CMV-seronegative. Sequencing was performed on PBMCs. The chain is built from TRBV2 and TRBJ2-7, with a weak D call TRBD2 (6 bases). Written as DNA, the CDR3 is TGTGCCAGCAGTGGGAGGGGTAGCTCCTACGAGCAGTACTTC. Its protein product is CASSGRGSSYEQYF.